The next 9 T cell receptor beta chains were all read from a single sample in a study of T cell clonality in common variable immunodeficiency. Generated by immunoSEQ multiplex PCR, the TCRdb table keeps only in-frame clones and is missing some. This sample includes 40,000 to 45,000 clones with no singletons; its ten biggest clones take up 10%. The source material was peripheral blood mononuclear cells. The receptors were sampled from a person aged 18 to 70 in good health.

The table lists this clone with many counts. The read falls 3 residues short of the CDR3 end, and the missing part is taken from the germline J gene. This sequence joins TRBV20-1 and TRBJ2-4; D may be TRBD1 (5 bases). This CDR3 region has 12 residues. Germline CDR1 reads DFQATT; CDR2 reads SNEGSKA (reference sequence). V gave up 1 base and J gave up 8 bases, with 9 bases separating them. The sequenced part of the CDR3 DNA is TGCAGTGCTAGAGGACAGCCGGACATT. This translates into CSARGQPDI. In full, the CDR3 is CSARGQPDIQYF.

This clone appeared many times. The CDR3 goes on 3 residues after the read ends, and that part is filled in from the germline J gene. The chain carries TRBV19 and TRBJ2-1; D is unclear. CDR1 LNHDA and CDR2 SQIVND come from the germline V gene (reference sequence). The CDR3 covers 15 residues. V was cut by 3 bases and J by 5 bases, with 14 bases left in between. CDR3 residues: CASSISAYSNNEQFF. The part of the CDR3 DNA that was read is TGTGCCAGTAGTATCTCCGCGTATAGTAACAATGAG.

This clone was counted ten times or more. The CDR3 end is not reached by the read, which stops 3 residues before it; the germline J gene fills it in. J is TRBJ1-1 and V is TRBV20-1; D uncertain. The V end lost 2 bases, the J end lost 3 bases, and 7 bases lay between the germline ends. Germline CDR1 reads DFQATT; CDR2 reads SNEGSKA (reference sequence). The CDR3 is 12 residues long. The CDR3 protein is CSARPRDTEAFF. The part of the CDR3 DNA that was read is TGCAGTGCTAGACCCCGGGACACTGAA.

This clone was seen ten or more times. The DNA ends 3 residues before the CDR3 does, and the rest of the CDR3 is filled in from the germline J gene. V gene TRBV29-1 combines with J gene TRBJ2-6; 7 nucleotides match TRBD1. Per germline, CDR1 SQVTM and CDR2 ANQGSEA. After removal of 8 bases from V and 1 base from J, the junction contained 8 bases not matched to a gene. The CDR3 contains 15 residues. The CDR3 is CSTGQAQSGANVLTF. The part of the CDR3 DNA that was read is TGCAGCACTGGACAGGCGCAATCTGGGGCCAACGTC.

This clone was recorded at least ten times. The observed sequence ends 3 residues before the CDR3 terminus, with the missing tail filled in from the germline J gene. This sequence joins TRBV2 and TRBJ1-4, with D possibly TRBD1 on 5 matching bases. From germline, CDR1 is SNHLY and CDR2 FYNNEI. Trimming left V 2 bases short and J 6 bases short, with 13 bases between. The CDR3 runs to 15 residues. CDR3 loop: CASSETTAPYEKLFF. The covered CDR3 bases are TGTGCCAGCAGTGAAACGACAGCGCCATATGAAAAA.

On this clone: The CDR3 extends 3 residues past the end of the read, so its final part is completed from the germline J gene. The V call is TRBV25-1, the J call TRBJ2-7, with 9 bases matching TRBD1. V gave up 1 base and J gave up 2 bases; unmatched junction bases: 3. This CDR3 spans 15 amino acids. CDR1 is MGHDK and CDR2 is SYGVNS in the germline V gene. CDR3 sequence: CASSESGTGTYEQYF. The CDR3 bases that were read are TGTGCCAGCAGTGAATCGGGGACAGGGACCTACGAG.

This clone was picked up many times. The read is 3 residues too short to cover the CDR3 end, so that end is filled in from the germline J gene. The chain recombines TRBV14 with TRBJ1-2; D perhaps matches TRBD1 (6 bases). The V end lost 1 base, the J end lost 4 bases, and 10 bases lay between the germline ends. The CDR3 is made up of 14 amino acids. CDR1 and CDR2 from the germline V gene are SGHDN and FVKESK. Partial CDR3 DNA: TGTGCCAGCAGCCAAGTAGGGGGTCGCTATGGC. Protein sequence: CASSQVGGRYG. The full CDR3 sequence reads CASSQVGGRYGYTF.

This clone has at least ten counts. Read coverage stops 3 residues before the CDR3 terminus; the germline J gene supplies the remainder. The rearrangement links TRBV14 to TRBJ1-2; 10 bases agree with TRBD1. The V gene end was trimmed by 1 base and the J gene end by 4 bases; junction bases not matched to a gene: 3. This CDR3 has 15 amino acids. Germline V gene lookup returns CDR1 SGHDN and CDR2 FVKESK. CDR3 sequence: CASSQVTGGPYGYTF. The part of the CDR3 DNA that was read is TGTGCCAGCAGCCAAGTGACAGGGGGCCCCTATGGC.

This clone was recorded at least ten times. An end of the junction differs from the germline gene, which may be a read error. With the read ending 3 residues before the CDR3 end, the germline J gene is used to fill in that end. The chain carries TRBV7-3 and TRBJ2-2; D uncertain. The CDR3 totals 19 residues. Per germline, CDR1 SGHTA and CDR2 FQGTGA. CDR3 DNA (partial): TGTGCCAGCAGATTAATGGTGACACACCAGGTTCTCTACACCGGGGAG. Its protein product is CASRLMVTHQVLYTGE. The full CDR3 reads CASRLMVTHQVLYTGELFF.